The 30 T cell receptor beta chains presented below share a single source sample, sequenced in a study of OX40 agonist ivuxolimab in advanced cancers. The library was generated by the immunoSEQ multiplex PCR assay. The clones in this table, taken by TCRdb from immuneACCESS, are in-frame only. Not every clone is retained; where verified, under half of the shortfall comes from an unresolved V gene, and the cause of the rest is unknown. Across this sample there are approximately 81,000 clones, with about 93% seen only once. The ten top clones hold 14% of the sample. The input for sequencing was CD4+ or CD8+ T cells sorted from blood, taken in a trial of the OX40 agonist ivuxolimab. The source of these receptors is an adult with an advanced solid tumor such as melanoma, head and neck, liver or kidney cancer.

This chain's CDR3 is CASSHRDTEANYGYTF. CDR3 sequence (DNA): TGTGCCAGCTCCCACCGGGACACGGAAGCTAACTATGGCTACACCTTC. This sequence joins TRBV18 and TRBJ1-2; tentatively, D is TRBD1 (6 bases). CDR1 KGHSH and CDR2 LQKENI come from the germline V gene. There are 16 residues in the CDR3. Trimming removed 6 bases at V and 0 bases at J, with 17 bases between.

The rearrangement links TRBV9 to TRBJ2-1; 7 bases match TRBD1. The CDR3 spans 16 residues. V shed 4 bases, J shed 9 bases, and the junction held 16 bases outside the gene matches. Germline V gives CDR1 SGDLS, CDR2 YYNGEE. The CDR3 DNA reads TGTGCCAGCAGCTTGACAGGGCAGAACAATTTGGGTGAGCAGTTCTTC. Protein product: CASSLTGQNNLGEQFF.

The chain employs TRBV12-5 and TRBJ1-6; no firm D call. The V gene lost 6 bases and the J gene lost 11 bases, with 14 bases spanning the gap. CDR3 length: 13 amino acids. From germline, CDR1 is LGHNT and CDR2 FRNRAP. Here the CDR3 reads CASGKATRPPLHF. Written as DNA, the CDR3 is TGTGCTAGTGGCAAGGCCACACGTCCACCCCTCCACTTT. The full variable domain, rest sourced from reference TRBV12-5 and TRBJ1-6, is DARVTQTPRHKVTEMGQEVTMRCQPILGHNTVFWYRQTMMQGLELLAYFRNRAPLDDSGMPKDRFSAEMPDATLATLKIQPSEPRDSAVYFCASGKATRPPLHFGNGTRLTVT.

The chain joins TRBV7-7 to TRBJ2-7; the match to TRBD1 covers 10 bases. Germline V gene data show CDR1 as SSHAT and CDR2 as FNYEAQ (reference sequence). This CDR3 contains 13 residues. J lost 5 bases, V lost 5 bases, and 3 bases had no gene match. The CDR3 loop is CASSPGTGDEQYF. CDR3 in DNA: TGTGCCAGCAGCCCCGGGACAGGGGACGAGCAGTACTTC.

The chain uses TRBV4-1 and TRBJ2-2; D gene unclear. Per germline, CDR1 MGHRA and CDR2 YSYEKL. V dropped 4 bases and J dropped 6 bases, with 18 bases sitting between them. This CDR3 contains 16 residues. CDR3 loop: CASSLRSTDYPGELFF. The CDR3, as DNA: TGCGCCAGCAGCCTCCGGTCGACCGATTACCCCGGGGAGCTGTTTTTT.

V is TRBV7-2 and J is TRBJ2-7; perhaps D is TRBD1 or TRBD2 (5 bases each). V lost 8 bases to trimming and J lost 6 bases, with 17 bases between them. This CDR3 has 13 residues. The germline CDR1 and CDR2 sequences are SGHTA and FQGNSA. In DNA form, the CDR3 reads TGTGCCAGCCAGACCCCCGGGGCAGGCGAGCAGTACTTC. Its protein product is CASQTPGAGEQYF.

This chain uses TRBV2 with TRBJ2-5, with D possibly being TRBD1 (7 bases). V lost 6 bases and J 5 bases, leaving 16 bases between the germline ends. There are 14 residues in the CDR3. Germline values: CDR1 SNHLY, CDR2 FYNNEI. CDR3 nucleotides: TGTGCCAGCAGCGGACTAACAGGGGACGAGACCCAGTACTTC. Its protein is CASSGLTGDETQYF.

CDR3 protein: CASSSPDTAYEQYF. The DNA for the CDR3 is TGTGCCAGCAGTTCCCCGGACACAGCCTACGAGCAGTACTTC. This chain uses TRBV6-5 with TRBJ2-7; TRBD1 might be the D (5 bases). The CDR3 extends over 14 amino acids. Trimming took off 4 bases at V and 2 bases at J, with 12 bases between the two ends. Per germline, CDR1 MNHEY and CDR2 SVGAGI.

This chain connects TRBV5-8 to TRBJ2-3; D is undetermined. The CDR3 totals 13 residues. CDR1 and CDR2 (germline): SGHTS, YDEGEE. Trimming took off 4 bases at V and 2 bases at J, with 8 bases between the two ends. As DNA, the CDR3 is TGTGCCAGCAGCCTCGACTCCACAGATACGCAGTATTTT. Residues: CASSLDSTDTQYF.

CDR3 sequence: CSWGNEQFF. CDR3 bases: TGCAGTTGGGGAAATGAGCAGTTCTTC. The rearrangement joins TRBV29-1 to TRBJ2-1; D ambiguous. This CDR3 region has 9 residues. Per germline, CDR1 SQVTM and CDR2 ANQGSEA.

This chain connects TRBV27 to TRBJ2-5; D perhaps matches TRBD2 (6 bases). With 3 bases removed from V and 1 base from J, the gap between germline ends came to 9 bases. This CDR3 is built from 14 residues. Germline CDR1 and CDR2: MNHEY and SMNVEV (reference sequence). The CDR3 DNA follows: TGTGCCAGCAGTTTCGGGACTTCCCAAGAGACCCAGTACTTC. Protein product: CASSFGTSQETQYF.

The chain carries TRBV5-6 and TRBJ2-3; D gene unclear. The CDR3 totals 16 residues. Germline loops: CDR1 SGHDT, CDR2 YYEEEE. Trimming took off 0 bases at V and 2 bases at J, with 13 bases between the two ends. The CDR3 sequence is CASSLGDFTATDTQYF. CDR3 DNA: TGTGCCAGCAGCTTGGGAGACTTCACGGCCACAGATACGCAGTATTTT.

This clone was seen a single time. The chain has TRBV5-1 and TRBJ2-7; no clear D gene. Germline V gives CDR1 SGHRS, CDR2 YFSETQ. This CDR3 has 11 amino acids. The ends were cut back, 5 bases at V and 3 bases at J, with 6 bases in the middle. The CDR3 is CASRPLYEQYF. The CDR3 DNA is TGCGCCAGCAGGCCCCTCTACGAGCAGTACTTC.

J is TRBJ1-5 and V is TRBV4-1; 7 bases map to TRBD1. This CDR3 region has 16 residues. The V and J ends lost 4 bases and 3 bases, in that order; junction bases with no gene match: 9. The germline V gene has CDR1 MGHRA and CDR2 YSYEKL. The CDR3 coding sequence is TGCGCCAGCAGCCCTCGGGACAGTGGGCACAATCAGCCCCAGCATTTT. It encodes CASSPRDSGHNQPQHF.

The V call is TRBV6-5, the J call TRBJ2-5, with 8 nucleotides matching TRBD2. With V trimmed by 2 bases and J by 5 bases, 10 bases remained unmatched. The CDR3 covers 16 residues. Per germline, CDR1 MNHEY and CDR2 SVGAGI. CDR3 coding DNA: TGTGCCAGCAGTTACGCAAGATGGACTAGCAAGGAGACCCAGTACTTC. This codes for CASSYARWTSKETQYF.

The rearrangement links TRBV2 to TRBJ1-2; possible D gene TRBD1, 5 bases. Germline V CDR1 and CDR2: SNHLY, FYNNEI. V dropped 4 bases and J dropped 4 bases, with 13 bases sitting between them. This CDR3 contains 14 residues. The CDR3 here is CASSAGFGSYGYTF. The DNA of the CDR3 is TGTGCCAGCAGTGCAGGGTTCGGGAGCTATGGCTACACCTTC.

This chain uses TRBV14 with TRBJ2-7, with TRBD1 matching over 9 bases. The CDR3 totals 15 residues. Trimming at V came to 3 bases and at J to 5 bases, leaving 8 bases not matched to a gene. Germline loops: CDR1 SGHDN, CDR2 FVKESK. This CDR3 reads CASSQIGTGSHEQYF. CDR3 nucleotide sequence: TGTGCCAGCAGCCAGATCGGGACAGGGTCCCACGAGCAGTACTTC. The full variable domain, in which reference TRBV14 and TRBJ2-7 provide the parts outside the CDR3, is EAGVTQFPSHSVIEKGQTVTLRCDPISGHDNLYWYRRVMGKEIKFLLHFVKESKQDESGMPNNRFLAERTGGTYSTLKVQPAELEDSGVYFCASSQIGTGSHEQYFGPGTRLTVT.

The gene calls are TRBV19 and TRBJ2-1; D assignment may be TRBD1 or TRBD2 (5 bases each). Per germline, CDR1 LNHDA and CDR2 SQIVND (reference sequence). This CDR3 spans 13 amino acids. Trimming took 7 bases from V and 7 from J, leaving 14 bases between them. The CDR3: CASNWGSGNEQFF. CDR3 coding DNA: TGTGCCAGTAACTGGGGGTCGGGGAATGAGCAGTTCTTC.

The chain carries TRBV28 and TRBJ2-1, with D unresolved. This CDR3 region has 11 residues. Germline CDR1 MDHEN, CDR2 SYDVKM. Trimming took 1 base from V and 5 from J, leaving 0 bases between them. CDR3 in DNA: TGTGCCAGCAGTTTATACAATGAGCAGTTCTTC. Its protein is CASSLYNEQFF.

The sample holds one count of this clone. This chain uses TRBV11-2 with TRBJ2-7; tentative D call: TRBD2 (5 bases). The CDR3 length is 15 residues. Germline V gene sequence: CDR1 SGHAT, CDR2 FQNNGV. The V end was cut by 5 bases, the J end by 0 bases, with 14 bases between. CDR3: CASSPSLGVSYEQYF. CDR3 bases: TGTGCCAGCAGCCCCTCGTTGGGAGTCTCCTACGAGCAGTACTTC.

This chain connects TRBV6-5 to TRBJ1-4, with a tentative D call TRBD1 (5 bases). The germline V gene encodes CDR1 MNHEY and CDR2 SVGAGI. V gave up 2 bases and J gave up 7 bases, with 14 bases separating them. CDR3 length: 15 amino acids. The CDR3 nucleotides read TGTGCCAGCAGTTACACCCCGGGGGATAGTGAAAAACTGTTTTTT. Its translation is CASSYTPGDSEKLFF.

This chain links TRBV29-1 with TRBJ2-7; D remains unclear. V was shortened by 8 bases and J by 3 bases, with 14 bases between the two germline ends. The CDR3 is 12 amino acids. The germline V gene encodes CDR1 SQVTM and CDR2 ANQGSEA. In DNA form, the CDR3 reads TGCAGCACGAACAGCGACGGCTACGAGCAGTACTTC. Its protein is CSTNSDGYEQYF.

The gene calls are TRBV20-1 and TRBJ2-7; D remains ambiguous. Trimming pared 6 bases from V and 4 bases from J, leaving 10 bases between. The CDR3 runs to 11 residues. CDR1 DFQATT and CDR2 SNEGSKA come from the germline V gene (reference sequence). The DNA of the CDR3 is TGCAGTGCCCGAGCCGGGTACGAGCAGTACTTC. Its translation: CSARAGYEQYF.

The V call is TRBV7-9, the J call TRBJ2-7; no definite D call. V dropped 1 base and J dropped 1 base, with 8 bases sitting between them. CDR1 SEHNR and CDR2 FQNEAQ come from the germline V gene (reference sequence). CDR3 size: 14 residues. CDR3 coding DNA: TGTGCCAGCAGCTTAGTCGGACCTTCCTACGAGCAGTACTTC. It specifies CASSLVGPSYEQYF.

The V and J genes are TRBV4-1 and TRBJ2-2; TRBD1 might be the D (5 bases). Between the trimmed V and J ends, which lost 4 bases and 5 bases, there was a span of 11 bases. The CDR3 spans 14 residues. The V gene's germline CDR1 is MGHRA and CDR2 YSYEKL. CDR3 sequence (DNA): TGCGCCAGCAGCCCGTGGGGCACGACCGGGGAGCTGTTTTTT. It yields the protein CASSPWGTTGELFF.

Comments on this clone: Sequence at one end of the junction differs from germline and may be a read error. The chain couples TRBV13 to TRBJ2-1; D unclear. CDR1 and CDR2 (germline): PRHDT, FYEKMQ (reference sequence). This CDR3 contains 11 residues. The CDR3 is CASSLGNEQFF. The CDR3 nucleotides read TGTGCCAGCAGCCTAGGCAATGAGCAGTTCTTC.

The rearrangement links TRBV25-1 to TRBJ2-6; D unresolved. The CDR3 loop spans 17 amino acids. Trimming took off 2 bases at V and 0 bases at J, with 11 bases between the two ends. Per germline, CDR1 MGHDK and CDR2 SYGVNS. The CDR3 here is CASSEMGRHSGANVLTF. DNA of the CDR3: TGTGCCAGCAGTGAAATGGGCCGACACTCTGGGGCCAACGTCCTGACTTTC.

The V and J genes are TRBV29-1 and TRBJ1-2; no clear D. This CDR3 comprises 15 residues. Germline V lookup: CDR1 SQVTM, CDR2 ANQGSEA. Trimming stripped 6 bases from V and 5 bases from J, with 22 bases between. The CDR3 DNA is TGCAGCGTGGTAAGGGCGGACGCCTGGTGGTATGGCTACACCTTC. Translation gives CSVVRADAWWYGYTF.

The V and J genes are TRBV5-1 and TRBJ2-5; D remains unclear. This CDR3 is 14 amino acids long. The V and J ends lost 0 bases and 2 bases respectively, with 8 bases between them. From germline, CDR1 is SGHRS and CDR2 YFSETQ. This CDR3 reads CASSLVPEQETQYF. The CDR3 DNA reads TGCGCCAGCAGCTTGGTCCCCGAGCAAGAGACCCAGTACTTC.

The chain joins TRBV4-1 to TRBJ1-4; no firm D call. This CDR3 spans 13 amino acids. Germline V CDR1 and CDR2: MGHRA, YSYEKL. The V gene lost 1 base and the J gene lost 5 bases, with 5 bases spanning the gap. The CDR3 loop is CASSQAVNEKLFF. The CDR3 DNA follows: TGCGCCAGCAGCCAAGCAGTGAATGAAAAACTGTTTTTT.